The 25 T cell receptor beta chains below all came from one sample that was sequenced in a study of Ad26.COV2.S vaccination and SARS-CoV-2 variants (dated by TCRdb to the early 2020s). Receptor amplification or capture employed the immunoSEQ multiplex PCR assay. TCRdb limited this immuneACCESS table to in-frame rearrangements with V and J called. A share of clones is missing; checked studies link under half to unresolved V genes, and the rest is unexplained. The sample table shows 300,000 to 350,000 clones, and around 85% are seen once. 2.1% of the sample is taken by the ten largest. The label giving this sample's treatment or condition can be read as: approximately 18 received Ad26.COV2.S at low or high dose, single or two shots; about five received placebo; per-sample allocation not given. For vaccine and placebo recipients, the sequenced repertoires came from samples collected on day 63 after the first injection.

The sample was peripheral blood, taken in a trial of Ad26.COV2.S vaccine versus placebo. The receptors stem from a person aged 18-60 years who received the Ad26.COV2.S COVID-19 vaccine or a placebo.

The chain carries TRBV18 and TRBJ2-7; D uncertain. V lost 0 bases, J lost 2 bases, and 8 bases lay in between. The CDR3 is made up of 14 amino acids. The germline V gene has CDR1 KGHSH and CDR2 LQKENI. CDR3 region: CASSPPAATYEQYF. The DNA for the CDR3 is TGTGCCAGCTCACCACCGGCTGCTACCTACGAGCAGTACTTC.

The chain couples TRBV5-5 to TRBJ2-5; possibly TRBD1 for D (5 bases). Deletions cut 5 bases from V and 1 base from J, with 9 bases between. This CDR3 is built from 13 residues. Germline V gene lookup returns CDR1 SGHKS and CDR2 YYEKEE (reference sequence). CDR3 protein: CASRPGIQETQYF. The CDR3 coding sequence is TGTGCCAGCAGACCAGGGATCCAAGAGACCCAGTACTTC.

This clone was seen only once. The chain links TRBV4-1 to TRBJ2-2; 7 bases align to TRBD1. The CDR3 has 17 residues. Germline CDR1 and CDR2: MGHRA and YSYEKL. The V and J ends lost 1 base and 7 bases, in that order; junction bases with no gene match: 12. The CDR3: CASSQGEGTVRGGELFF. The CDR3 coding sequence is TGCGCCAGCAGCCAAGGCGAAGGGACAGTGAGGGGCGGGGAGCTGTTTTTT.

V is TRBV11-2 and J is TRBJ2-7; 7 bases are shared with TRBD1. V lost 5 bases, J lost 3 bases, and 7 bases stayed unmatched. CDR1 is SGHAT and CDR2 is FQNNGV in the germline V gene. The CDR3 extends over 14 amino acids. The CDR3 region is CASSLGTALYEQYF. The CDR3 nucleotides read TGTGCCAGCAGCCTTGGGACAGCACTCTACGAGCAGTACTTC.

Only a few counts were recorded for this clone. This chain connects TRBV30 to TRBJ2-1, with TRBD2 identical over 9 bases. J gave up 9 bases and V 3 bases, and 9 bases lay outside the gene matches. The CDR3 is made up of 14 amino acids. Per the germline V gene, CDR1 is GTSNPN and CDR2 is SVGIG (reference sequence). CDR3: CAWSPGGGASEQFF. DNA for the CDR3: TGTGCCTGGAGCCCGGGCGGGGGGGCGTCTGAGCAGTTCTTC.

CDR3 amino acids: CASGDTPTGELFF. The CDR3 bases are TGTGCCAGCGGGGACACGCCCACCGGGGAGCTGTTTTTT. This chain uses TRBV7-3 with TRBJ2-2; weak D call: TRBD1 (6 bases). CDR1 SGHTA and CDR2 FQGTGA come from the germline V gene. The germline V and J ends were trimmed by 8 bases and 4 bases, with 11 bases remaining between them. The CDR3 extends over 13 amino acids.

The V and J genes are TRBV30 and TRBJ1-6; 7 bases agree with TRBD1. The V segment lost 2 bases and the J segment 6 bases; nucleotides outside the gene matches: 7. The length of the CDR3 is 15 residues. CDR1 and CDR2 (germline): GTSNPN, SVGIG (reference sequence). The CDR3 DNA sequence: TGTGCCTGGAGTACCCCGGGACAGCTTAATTCACCCCTCCACTTT. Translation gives CAWSTPGQLNSPLHF. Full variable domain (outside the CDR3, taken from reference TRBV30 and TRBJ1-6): SQTIHQWPATLVQPVGSPLSLECTVEGTSNPNLYWYRQAAGRGLQLLFYSVGIGQISSEVPQNLSASRPQDRQFILSSKKLLLSDSGFYLCAWSTPGQLNSPLHFGNGTRLTVT.

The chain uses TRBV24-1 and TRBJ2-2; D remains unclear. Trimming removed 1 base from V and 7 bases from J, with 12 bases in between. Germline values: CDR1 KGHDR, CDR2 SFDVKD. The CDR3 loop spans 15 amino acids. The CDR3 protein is CATSDFRSVGGELFF. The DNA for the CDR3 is TGTGCCACCAGTGATTTCCGGTCAGTTGGCGGGGAGCTGTTTTTT.

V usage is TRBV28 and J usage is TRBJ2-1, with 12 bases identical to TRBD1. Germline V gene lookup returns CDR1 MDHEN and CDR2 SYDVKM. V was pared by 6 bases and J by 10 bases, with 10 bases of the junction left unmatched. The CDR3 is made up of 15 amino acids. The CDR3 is CASSLRDRGRREQFF. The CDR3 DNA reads TGTGCCAGCAGCCTCCGGGACAGGGGGCGCAGGGAGCAGTTCTTC.

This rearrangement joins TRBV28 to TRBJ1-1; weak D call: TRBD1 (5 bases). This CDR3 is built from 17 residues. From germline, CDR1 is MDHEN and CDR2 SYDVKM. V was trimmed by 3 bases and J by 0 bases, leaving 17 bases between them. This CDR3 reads CASSFFFRAPLNTEAFF. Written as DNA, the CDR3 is TGTGCCAGCAGTTTTTTTTTCAGGGCCCCTTTGAACACTGAAGCTTTCTTT.

In DNA, the CDR3 is TGTGCCAGCAGCCACATCGGGACAGGGGCAGATACGCAGTATTTT. Its translation: CASSHIGTGADTQYF. This rearrangement joins TRBV5-6 to TRBJ2-3; 10 bases are a match to TRBD1. Germline V gene lookup returns CDR1 SGHDT and CDR2 YYEEEE. This CDR3 has 15 amino acids. The ends lost 4 bases at V and 4 bases at J; junction bases unmatched: 6.

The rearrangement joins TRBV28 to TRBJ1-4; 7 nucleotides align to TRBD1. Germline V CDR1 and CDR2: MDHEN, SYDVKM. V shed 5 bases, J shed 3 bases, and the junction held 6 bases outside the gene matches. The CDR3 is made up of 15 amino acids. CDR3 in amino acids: CASSGGGGANEKLFF. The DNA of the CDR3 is TGTGCCAGCAGTGGAGGGGGCGGGGCTAATGAAAAACTGTTTTTT.

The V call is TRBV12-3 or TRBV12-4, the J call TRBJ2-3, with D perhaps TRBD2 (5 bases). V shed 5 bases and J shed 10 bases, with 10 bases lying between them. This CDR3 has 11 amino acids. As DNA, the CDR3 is TGTGCCAGCAGTCTCGCGGGCCCGCAGTATTTT. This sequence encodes CASSLAGPQYF.

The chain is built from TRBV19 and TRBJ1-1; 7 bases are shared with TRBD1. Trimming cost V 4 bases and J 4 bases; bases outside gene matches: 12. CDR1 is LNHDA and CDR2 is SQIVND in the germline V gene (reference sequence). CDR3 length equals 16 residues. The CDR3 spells CASSRTSGGGSTEAFF. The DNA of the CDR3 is TGTGCCAGTAGTAGGACCTCAGGGGGGGGTTCCACTGAAGCTTTCTTT.

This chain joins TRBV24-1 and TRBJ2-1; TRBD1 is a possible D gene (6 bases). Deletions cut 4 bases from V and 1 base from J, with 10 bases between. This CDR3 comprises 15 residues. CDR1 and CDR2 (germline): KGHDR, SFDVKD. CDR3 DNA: TGTGCCACCAGTGACATGGACAGTTCCTACAATGAGCAGTTCTTC. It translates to CATSDMDSSYNEQFF.

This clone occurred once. CDR3 sequence: CASSVVPDSNQPQHF. The CDR3 region has the DNA TGTGCCAGCAGCGTAGTTCCAGATAGCAATCAGCCCCAGCATTTT. The chain uses TRBV9 and TRBJ1-5; D ambiguous. V lost 0 bases, J lost 0 bases, and 7 bases lay in between. The CDR3 runs to 15 residues. Germline values: CDR1 SGDLS, CDR2 YYNGEE. The full variable domain, with the rest looked up from reference TRBV9 and TRBJ1-5, is DSGVTQTPKHLITATGQRVTLRCSPRSGDLSVYWYQQSLDQGLQFLIQYYNGEERAKGNILERFSAQQFPDLHSELNLSSLELGDSALYFCASSVVPDSNQPQHFGDGTRLSIL.

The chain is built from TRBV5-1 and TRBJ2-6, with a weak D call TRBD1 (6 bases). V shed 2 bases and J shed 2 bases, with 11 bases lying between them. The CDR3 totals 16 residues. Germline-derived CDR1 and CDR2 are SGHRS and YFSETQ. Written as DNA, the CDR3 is TGCGCCAGCAGCTTAGTCAGGGGACCTGGGGCCAACGTCCTGACTTTC. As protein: CASSLVRGPGANVLTF. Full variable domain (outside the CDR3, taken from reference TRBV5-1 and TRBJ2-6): KAGVTQTPRYLIKTRGQQVTLSCSPISGHRSVSWYQQTPGQGLQFLFEYFSETQRNKGNFPGRFSGRQFSNSRSEMNVSTLELGDSALYLCASSLVRGPGANVLTFGAGSRLTVL.

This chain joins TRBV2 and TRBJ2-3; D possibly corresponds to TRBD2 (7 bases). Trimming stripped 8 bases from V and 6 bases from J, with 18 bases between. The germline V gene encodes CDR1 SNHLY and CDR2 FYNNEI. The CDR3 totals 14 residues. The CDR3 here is CASGGARVADTQYF. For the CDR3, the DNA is TGTGCCAGCGGGGGGGCCCGAGTGGCGGATACGCAGTATTTT. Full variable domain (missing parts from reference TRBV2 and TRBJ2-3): EPEVTQTPSHQVTQMGQEVILRCVPISNHLYFYWYRQILGQKVEFLVSFYNNEISEKSEIFDDQFSVERPDGSNFTLKIRSTKLEDSAMYFCASGGARVADTQYFGPGTRLTVL.

CDR3 loop: CASSQSLAGEETQYF. The DNA of the CDR3 is TGCGCCAGCAGCCAAAGTCTAGCGGGGGAAGAGACCCAGTACTTC. This sequence joins TRBV4-1 and TRBJ2-5, with TRBD2 matching 10 bases. The germline V gene encodes CDR1 MGHRA and CDR2 YSYEKL. The ends lost 2 bases at V and 3 bases at J; junction bases unmatched: 3. The CDR3 is 15 amino acids.

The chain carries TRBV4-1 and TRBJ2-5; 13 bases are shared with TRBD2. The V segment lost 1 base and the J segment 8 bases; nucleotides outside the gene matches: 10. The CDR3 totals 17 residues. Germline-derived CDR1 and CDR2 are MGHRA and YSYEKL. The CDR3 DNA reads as TGCGCCAGCAGCCAAGGGACTAGCGGGGGCCTTTCGGGAACCCAGTACTTC. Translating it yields CASSQGTSGGLSGTQYF.

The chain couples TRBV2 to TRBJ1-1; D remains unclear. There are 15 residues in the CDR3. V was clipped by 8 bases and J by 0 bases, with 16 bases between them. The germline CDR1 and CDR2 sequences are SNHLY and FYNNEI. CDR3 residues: CASRKWDSMNTEAFF. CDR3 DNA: TGTGCCAGCCGGAAGTGGGATTCCATGAACACTGAAGCTTTCTTT.

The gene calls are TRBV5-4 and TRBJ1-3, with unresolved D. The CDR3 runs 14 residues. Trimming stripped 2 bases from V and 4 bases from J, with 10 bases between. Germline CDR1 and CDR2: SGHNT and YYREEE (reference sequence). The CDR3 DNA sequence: TGTGCCAGCAGCTTCGGGAATTCGGGAAACACCATATATTTT. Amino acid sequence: CASSFGNSGNTIYF.

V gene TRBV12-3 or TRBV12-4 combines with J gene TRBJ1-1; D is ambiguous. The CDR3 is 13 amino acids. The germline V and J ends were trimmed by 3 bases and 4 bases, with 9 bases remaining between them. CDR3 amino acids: CASSFSASTEAFF. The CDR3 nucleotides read TGTGCCAGCAGTTTTTCAGCTTCCACTGAAGCTTTCTTT.

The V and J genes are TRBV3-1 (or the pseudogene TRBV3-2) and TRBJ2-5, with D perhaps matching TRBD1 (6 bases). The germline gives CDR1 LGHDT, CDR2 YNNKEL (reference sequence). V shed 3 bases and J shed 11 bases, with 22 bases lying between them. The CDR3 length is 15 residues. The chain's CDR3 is CASSQGRGTGSEQYF. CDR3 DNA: TGTGCCAGCAGCCAGGGCAGGGGAACTGGGTCGGAGCAGTACTTC.

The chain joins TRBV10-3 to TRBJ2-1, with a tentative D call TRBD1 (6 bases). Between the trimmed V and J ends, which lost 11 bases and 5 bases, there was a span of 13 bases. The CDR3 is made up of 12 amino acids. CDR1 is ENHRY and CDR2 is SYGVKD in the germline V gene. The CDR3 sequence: CAVWDNHNEQFF. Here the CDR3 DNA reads TGTGCCGTTTGGGACAATCACAATGAGCAGTTCTTC.